The clone carrying this TCR beta chain was found once. Its specificity is unknown. The data originate from a study of vaccination and CD4 T cells after COVID-19. CDR3 length: 16 amino acids. Germline values: CDR1 SEHNR, CDR2 FQNEAQ (reference sequence). V gave up 0 bases and J gave up 7 bases; unmatched junction bases: 8. Sequencing of DNA taken from cultured CD4+ T cells relied on the Oncomine TCR Beta short-read assay. TCRdb independently ran MiXCR on the PCR reads; one entry per CDR3 protein. The sample shows over 9,000 distinct CDR3 sequences, 40% to 55% of them seen only once. Treatment indicated: roughly ten-day PBMC culture with coronavirus spike peptide pools or control peptides (ViraFEST assay). Positive PCR dates covered March to December 2020, before US Alpha, Beta and Delta variants. Peptide pools at 8 to 10 ug/ml and IL-2 at 10 IU/ml were added to cultures of a few million PBMCs per well.

The receptor's source is a human donor who had recovered from COVID-19. Specimen: CD4+ T cells from blood, cultured in vitro. This chain connects TRBV7-9 to TRBJ1-1, with 10 bases that match TRBD1. The DNA for the CDR3 is TGTGCCAGCAGCTTAGCAGGGGGGACAGGGGCCGGTGAAGCTTTCTTT. Translation gives CASSLAGGTGAGEAFF.